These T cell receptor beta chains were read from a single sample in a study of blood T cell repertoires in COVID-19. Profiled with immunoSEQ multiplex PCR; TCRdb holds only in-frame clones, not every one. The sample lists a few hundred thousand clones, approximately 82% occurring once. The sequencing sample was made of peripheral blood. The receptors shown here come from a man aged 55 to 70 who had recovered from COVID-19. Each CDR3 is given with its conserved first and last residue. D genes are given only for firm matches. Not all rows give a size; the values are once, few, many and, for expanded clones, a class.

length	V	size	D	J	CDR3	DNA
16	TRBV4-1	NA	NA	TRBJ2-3	CASSQSRAGRTDTQYF	TGCGCCAGCAGCCAATCTCGGGCGGGCCGCACAGATACGCAGTATTTT
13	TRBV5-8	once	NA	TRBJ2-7	CASSLDLIYEQYF	TGTGCCAGCAGCCTAGATCTCATCTACGAGCAGTACTTC
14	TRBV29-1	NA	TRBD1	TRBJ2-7	CSLRQGTPPYEQYF	TGCAGCCTCCGACAGGGTACCCCCCCCTACGAGCAGTACTTC
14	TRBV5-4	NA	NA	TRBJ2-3	CASSLRGAGDTQYF	TGTGCCAGCAGCTTGCGGGGGGCCGGAGATACGCAGTATTTT
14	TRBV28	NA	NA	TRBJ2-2	CASSPARRTGELFF	TGTGCCAGCAGCCCCGCGAGGCGTACCGGGGAGCTGTTTTTT
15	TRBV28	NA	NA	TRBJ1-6	CASSLKTRNNSPLHF	TGTGCCAGCAGTTTAAAGACAAGAAATAATTCACCCCTCCACTTT
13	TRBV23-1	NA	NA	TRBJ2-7	CAQQFRISYEQYF	TGCGCCCAGCAATTCAGGATCTCCTACGAGCAGTACTTC
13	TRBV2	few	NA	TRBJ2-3	CASSVRPQGTQYF	TGTGCCAGCAGTGTGAGGCCACAAGGTACGCAGTATTTT
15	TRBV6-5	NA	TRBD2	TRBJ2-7	CASTGGVAGRYEQYF	TGTGCCAGCACCGGGGGGGTAGCGGGACGGTACGAGCAGTACTTC
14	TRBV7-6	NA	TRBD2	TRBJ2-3	CASSQSGGADTQYF	TGTGCCAGCAGCCAAAGCGGGGGGGCAGATACGCAGTATTTT
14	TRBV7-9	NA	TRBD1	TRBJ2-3	CASGTGKPTDTQYF	TGTGCCAGCGGGACAGGGAAACCCACAGATACGCAGTATTTT
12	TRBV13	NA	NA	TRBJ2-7	CASSSRGSEQYF	TGTGCCAGCAGCTCCCGAGGTTCCGAGCAGTACTTC
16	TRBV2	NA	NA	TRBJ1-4	CASTSSAAAFNEKLFF	TGTGCCAGCACCTCATCGGCGGCCGCCTTTAATGAAAAACTGTTTTTT
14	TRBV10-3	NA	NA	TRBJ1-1	CAISPDSQNTEAFF	TGTGCCATCAGCCCCGACAGCCAGAACACTGAAGCTTTCTTT
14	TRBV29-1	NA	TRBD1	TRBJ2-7	CSPWVGTELYEQYF	TGCAGCCCTTGGGTCGGGACAGAGCTCTACGAGCAGTACTTC
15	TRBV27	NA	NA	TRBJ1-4	CASSLGRPPNEKLFF	TGTGCCAGCAGTTTAGGCAGGCCACCAAATGAAAAACTGTTTTTT
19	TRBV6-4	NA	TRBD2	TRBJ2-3	CASSDSSPASGRRGDTQYF	TGTGCCAGCAGTGACTCGAGCCCGGCTAGCGGGAGACGGGGAGATACGCAGTATTTT
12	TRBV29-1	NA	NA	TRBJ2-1	CSAPGVYNEQFF	TGCAGCGCGCCCGGTGTTTACAATGAGCAGTTCTTC
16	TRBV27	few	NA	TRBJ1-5	CASSPLNRGGNQPQHF	TGTGCCAGCAGTCCACTCAACCGGGGAGGAAATCAGCCCCAGCATTTT
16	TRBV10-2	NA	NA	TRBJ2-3	CASSEASARFTDTQYF	TGCGCCAGCAGTGAAGCAAGCGCGCGATTCACAGATACGCAGTATTTT
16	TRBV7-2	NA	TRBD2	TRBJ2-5	CASSLASTSTQETQYF	TGTGCCAGCAGCTTAGCGTCGACTAGCACCCAAGAGACCCAGTACTTC
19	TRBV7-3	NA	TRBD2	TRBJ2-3	CASSLTSASGGHSTDTQYF	TGTGCCAGCAGCTTAACGTCCGCTAGCGGGGGCCATAGCACAGATACGCAGTATTTT
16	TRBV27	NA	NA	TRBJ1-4	CASSLSVPEGNEKLFF	TGTGCCAGCAGTTTATCGGTCCCGGAGGGTAATGAAAAACTGTTTTTT
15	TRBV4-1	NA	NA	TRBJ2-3	CASSQGRAGSDTQYF	TGCGCCAGCAGCCAAGGGAGGGCAGGTTCAGATACGCAGTATTTT
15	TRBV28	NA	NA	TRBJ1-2	CASSSRLIRSYGYTF	TGTGCCAGCAGTTCCCGGTTGATTAGGAGTTATGGCTACACCTTC
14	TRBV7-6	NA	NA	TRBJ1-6	CASSLAGANSPLHF	TGTGCCAGCAGCTTAGCAGGGGCTAATTCACCCCTCCACTTT
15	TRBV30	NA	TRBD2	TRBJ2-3	CAWTPGAGGAGTQYF	TGTGCCTGGACCCCCGGGGCGGGGGGGGCGGGAACGCAGTATTTT
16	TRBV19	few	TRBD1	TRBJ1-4	CASSIGWQGAIEKLFF	TGTGCCAGTAGTATCGGATGGCAGGGGGCTATTGAAAAACTGTTTTTT
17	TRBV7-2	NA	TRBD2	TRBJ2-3	CASSLAASGGSTDTQYF	TGTGCCAGCAGCTTAGCAGCTAGCGGGGGAAGCACAGATACGCAGTATTTT
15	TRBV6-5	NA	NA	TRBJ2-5	CASSPHAQYQETQYF	TGTGCCAGCAGTCCACATGCCCAGTACCAAGAGACCCAGTACTTC
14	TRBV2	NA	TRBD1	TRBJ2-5	CASSVTGGKETQYF	TGTGCCAGCAGTGTTACAGGGGGGAAAGAGACCCAGTACTTC
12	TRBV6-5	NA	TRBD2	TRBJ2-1	CASNPGTSVSFF	TGTGCCAGCAATCCCGGGACTAGCGTTTCGTTCTTC
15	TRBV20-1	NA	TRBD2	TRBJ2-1	CSASRLAGERDEQFF	TGCAGTGCTAGTCGACTAGCGGGGGAACGGGATGAGCAGTTCTTC
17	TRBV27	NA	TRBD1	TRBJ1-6	CASSLGGTAIRNSPLHF	TGTGCCAGCAGTTTAGGTGGGACAGCTATCCGGAATTCACCCCTCCACTTT
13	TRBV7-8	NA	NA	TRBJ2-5	CASSRRSQETQYF	TGTGCCAGCAGCCGCCGTTCCCAAGAGACCCAGTACTTC
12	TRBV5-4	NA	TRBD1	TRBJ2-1	CASSKGQNEQFF	TGTGCCAGCAGCAAGGGACAGAATGAGCAGTTCTTC
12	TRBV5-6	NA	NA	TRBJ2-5	CASSNNPETQYF	TGTGCCAGCAGCAACAATCCGGAGACCCAGTACTTC
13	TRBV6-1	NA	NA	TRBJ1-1	CASSEVRNTEAFF	TGTGCCAGCAGTGAGGTGAGGAACACTGAAGCTTTCTTT
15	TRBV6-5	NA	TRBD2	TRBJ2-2	CASSYSGGGTGELFF	TGTGCCAGCAGTTACTCGGGCGGGGGGACCGGGGAGCTGTTTTTT
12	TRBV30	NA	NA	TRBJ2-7	CAWSVNSYEQYF	TGTGCCTGGAGTGTAAACAGCTACGAGCAGTACTTC
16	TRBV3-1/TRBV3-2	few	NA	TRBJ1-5	CASSQDGGAMNQPQHF	TGTGCCAGCAGCCAAGATGGGGGGGCTATGAATCAGCCCCAGCATTTT
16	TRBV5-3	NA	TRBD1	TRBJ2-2	CARSLTTGGGPGELFF	TGTGCCAGAAGCCTGACCACAGGGGGTGGGCCGGGGGAGCTGTTTTTT
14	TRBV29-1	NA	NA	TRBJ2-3	CSSSFSTRTDTQYF	TGCAGCTCCTCCTTTAGCACCCGCACAGATACGCAGTATTTT
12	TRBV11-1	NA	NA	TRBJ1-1	CASSFLNTEAFF	TGTGCCAGCAGCTTTCTTAACACTGAAGCTTTCTTT
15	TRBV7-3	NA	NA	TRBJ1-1	CASSLRAGLNTEAFF	TGTGCCAGCAGCTTAAGAGCGGGGCTGAACACTGAAGCTTTCTTT